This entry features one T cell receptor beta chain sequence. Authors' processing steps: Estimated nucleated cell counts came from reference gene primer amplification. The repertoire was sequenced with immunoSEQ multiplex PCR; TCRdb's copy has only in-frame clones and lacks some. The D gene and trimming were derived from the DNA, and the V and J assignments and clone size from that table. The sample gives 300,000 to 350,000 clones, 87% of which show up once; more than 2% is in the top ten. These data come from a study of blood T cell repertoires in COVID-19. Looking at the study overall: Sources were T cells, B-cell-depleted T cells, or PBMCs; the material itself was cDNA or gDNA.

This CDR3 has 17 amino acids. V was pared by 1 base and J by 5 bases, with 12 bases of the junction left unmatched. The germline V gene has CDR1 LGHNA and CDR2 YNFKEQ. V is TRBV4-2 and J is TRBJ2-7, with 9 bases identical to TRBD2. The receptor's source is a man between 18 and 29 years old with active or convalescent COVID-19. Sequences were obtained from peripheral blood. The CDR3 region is CASSQVGGGSGSDEQYF. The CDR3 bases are TGTGCCAGCAGCCAAGTCGGGGGGGGTAGCGGGAGTGACGAGCAGTACTTC.